This TCR beta chain appears in the sequencing data of a study of T cell responses to AZD1222 COVID-19 vaccine. Overall study results and limits: Donors were largely white British and mainly female; clonal diversity was possibly underestimated.

Using immunoSEQ multiplex PCR, the repertoire was profiled, and TCRdb retains in-frame clones only, with some absent. The repertoire holds around 100,000 clones, with 70% to 90% as singletons. As to this clone: Its antigen is as yet unknown.

The length of the CDR3 is 12 residues. Germline V gives CDR1 LNHDA, CDR2 SQIVND (reference sequence). Trimming took off 6 bases at V and 1 base at J, with 6 bases between the two ends. The TCR sequence derives from an adult in good health. This specimen was peripheral blood, taken on day 0 of AZD1222 vaccination. V is TRBV19 and J is TRBJ1-1; D is uncertain. This CDR3 reads CASRTTNTEAFF. In DNA form, the CDR3 reads TGTGCCAGTAGGACTACGAACACTGAAGCTTTCTTT.